The text below deals with one T cell receptor beta chain. Antigen: not known. The junction and the germline gene differ at one end; a read error may be behind it. The same CDR3 is also encoded by other DNA sequences in this sample. This specimen comes from a study of cytomegalovirus exposure and HLA in healthy donors. Regarding the study as a whole: About 90% or about 30% of the time was how often most TCR beta V segments were productive, according to an earlier analysis.

The CDR3 consists of 15 residues. Germline values: CDR1 SSHAT, CDR2 FNYEAQ (reference sequence). PCR used 60 Vbeta primers and 13 Jbeta primers. Generated by immunoSEQ multiplex PCR, the TCRdb table keeps only in-frame clones and is missing some. The data show under 250,000 clones, around 77% seen once. The chain employs TRBV7-7 and TRBJ2-1; 12 bases agree with TRBD2. The sequencing input was PBMCs. The TCR sequence derives from a woman in her twenties or thirties in good health and CMV-seronegative. The CDR3 spells CASSPSGGAHNEQFF. CDR3 DNA sequence: TGTGCTAGCAGTCCTAGCGGGGGGGCCCACAATGAGCAGTTCTTC.